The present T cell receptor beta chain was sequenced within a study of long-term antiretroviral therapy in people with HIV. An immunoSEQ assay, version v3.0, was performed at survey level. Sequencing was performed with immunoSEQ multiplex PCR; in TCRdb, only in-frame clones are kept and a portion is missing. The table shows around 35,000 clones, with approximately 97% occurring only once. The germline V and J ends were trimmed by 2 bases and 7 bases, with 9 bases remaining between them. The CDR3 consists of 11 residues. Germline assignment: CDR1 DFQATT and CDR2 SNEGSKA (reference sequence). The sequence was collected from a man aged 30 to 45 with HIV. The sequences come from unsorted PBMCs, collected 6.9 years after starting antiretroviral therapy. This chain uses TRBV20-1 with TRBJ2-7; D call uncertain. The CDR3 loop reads CSARLISEQYF. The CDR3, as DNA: TGCAGTGCTAGACTAATCTCTGAGCAGTACTTC.